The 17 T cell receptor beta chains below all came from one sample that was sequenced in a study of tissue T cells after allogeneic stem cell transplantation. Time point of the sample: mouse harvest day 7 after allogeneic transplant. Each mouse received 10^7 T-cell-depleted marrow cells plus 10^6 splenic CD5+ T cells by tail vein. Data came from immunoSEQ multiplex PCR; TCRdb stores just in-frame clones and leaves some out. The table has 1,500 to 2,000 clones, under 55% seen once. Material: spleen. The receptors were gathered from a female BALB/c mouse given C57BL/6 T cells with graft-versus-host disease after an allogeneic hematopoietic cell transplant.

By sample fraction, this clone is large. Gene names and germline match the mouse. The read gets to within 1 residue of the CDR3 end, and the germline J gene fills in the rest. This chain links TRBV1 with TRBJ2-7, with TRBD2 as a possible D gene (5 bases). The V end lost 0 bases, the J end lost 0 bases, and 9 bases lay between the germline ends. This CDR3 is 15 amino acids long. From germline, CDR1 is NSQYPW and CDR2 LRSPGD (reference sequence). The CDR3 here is CTCSADPGSSYEQYF. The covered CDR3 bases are TGCACCTGCAGTGCAGATCCTGGGAGCTCCTATGAACAGTAC.

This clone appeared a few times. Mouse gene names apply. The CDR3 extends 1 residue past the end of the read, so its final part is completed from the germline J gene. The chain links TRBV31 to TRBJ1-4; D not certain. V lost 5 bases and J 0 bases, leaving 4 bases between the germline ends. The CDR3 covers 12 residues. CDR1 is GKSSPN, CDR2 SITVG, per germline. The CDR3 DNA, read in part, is TGTGCCTGGGCATTTTCCAACGAAAGATTATTT. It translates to CAWAFSNERLF. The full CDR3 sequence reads CAWAFSNERLFF. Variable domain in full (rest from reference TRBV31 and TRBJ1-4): AQTIHQWPVAEIKAVGSPLSLGCTIKGKSSPNLYWYWQATGGTLQQLFYSITVGQVESVVQLNLSASRPKDDQFILSTEKLLLSHSGFYLCAWAFSNERLFFGHGTKLSVL.

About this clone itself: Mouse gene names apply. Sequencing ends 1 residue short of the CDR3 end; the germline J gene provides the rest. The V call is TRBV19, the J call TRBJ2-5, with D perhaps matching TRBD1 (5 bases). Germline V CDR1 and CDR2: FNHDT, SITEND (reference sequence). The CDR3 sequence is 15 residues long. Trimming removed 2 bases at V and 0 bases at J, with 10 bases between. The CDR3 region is CASSMPRQNQDTQYF. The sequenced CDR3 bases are TGTGCCAGCAGTATGCCCCGACAGAACCAAGACACCCAGTAC.

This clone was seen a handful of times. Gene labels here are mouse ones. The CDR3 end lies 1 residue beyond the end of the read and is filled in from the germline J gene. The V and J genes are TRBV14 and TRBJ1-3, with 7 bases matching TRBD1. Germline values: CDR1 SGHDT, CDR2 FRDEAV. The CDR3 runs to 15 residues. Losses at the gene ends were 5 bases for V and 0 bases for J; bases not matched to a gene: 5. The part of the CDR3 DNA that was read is TGTGCCAGCAGCACCGGGACAGCTTCTGGAAATACGCTCTAT. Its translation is CASSTGTASGNTLY. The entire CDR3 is CASSTGTASGNTLYF.

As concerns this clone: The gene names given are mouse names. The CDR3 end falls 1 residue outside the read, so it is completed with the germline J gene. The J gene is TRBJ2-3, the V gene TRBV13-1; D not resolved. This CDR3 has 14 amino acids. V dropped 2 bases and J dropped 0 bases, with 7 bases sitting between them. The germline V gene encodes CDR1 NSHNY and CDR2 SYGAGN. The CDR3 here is CASSEMDSAETLYF. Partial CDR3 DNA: TGTGCCAGCAGTGAAATGGATAGTGCAGAAACGCTGTAT.

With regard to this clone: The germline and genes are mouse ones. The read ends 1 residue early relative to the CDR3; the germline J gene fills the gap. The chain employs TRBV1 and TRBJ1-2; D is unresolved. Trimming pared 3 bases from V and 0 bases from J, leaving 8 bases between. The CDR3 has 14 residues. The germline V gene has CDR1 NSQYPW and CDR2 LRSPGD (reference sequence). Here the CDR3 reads CTCSAANANSDYTF. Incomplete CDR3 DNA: TGCACCTGCAGTGCGGCCAATGCAAACTCCGACTACACC.

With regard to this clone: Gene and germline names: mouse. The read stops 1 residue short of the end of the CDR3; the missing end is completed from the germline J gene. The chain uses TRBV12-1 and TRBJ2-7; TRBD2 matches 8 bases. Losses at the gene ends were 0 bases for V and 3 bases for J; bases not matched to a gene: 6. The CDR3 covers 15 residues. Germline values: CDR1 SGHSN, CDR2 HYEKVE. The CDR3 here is CASSLDDGGDYEQYF. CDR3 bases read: TGTGCCAGCTCTCTCGATGATGGGGGGGACTATGAACAGTAC.

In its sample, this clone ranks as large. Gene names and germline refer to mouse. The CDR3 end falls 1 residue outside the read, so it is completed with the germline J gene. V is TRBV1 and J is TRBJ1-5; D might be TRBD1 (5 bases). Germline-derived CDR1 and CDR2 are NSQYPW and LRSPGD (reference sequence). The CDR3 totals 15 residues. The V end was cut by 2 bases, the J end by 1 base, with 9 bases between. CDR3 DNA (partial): TGCACCTGCAGTGCACTCAGGGACAACAACCAGGCTCCGCTT. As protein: CTCSALRDNNQAPL. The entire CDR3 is CTCSALRDNNQAPLF. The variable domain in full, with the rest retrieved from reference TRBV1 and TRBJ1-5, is VTLLEQNPRWRLVPRGQAVNLRCILKNSQYPWMSWYQQDLQKQLQWLFTLRSPGDKEVKSLPGADYLATRVTDTELRLQVANMSQGRTLYCTCSALRDNNQAPLFGEGTRLSVL.

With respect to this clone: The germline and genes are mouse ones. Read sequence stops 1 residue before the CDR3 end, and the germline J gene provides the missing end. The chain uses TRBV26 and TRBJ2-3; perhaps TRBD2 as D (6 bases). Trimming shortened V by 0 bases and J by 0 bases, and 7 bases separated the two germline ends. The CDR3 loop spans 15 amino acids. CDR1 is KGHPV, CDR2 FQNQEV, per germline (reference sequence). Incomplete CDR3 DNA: TGTGCCAGCAGTCTGTCAGGGACTAGTGCAGAAACGCTGTAT. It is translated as CASSLSGTSAETLY. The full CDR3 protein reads CASSLSGTSAETLYF.

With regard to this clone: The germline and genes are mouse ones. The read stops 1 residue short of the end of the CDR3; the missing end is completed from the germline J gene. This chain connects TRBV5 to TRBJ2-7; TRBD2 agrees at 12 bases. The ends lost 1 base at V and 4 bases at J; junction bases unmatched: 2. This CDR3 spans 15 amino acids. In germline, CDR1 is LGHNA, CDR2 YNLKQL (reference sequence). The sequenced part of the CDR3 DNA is TGTGCCAGCAGCCAAGGGGGACTGGGGGGATATGAACAGTAC. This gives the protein CASSQGGLGGYEQY. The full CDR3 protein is CASSQGGLGGYEQYF.

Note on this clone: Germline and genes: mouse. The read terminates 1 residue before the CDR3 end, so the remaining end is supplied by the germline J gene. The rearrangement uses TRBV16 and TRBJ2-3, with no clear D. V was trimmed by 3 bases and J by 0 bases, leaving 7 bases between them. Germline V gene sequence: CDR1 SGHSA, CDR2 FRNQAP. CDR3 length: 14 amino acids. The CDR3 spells CASSLSTSAETLYF. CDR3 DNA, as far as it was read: TGTGCAAGCAGCTTGTCTACTAGTGCAGAAACGCTGTAT.

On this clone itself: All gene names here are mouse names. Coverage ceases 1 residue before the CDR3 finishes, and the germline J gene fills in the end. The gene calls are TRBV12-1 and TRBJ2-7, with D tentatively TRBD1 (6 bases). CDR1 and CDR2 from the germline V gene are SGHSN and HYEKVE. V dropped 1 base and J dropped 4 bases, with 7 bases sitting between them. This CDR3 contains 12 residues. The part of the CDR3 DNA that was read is TGTGCCAGCTCTCTTAGGGGGTATGAACAGTAC. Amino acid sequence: CASSLRGYEQY. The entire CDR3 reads CASSLRGYEQYF.

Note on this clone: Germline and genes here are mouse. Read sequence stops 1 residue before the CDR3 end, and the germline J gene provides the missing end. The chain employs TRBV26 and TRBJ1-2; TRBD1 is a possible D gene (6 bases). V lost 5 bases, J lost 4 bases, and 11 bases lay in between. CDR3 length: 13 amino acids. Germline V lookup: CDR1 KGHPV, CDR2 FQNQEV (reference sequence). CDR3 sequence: CASSLQGSSDYTF. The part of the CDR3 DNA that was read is TGTGCCAGCAGTTTACAGGGTAGCTCCGACTACACC.

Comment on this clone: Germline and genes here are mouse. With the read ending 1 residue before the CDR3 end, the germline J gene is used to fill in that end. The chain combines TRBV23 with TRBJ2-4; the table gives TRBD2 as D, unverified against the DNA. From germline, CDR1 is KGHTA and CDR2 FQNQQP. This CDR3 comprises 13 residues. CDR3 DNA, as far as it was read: TGCTCCAGCAGTCAAGCTGGGGGAAACACCTTGTAC. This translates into CSSSQAGGNTLY. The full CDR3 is CSSSQAGGNTLYF.

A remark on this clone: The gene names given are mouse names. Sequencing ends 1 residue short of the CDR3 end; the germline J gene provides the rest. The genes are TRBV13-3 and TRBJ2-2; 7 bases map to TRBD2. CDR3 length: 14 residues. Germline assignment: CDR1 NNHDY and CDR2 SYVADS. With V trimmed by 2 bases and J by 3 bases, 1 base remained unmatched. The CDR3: CASSDWGYTGQLYF. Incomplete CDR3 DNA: TGTGCCAGCAGTGACTGGGGGTACACCGGGCAGCTCTAC.

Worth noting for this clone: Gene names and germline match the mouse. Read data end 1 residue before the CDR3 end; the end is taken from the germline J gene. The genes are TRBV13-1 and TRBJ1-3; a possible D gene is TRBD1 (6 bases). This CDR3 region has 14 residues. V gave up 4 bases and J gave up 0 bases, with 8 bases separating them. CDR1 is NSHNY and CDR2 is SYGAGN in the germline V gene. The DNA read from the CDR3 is TGTGCCAGCAGTTGGGACAATTCTGGAAATACGCTCTAT. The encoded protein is CASSWDNSGNTLY. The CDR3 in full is CASSWDNSGNTLYF.

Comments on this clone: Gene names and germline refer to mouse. CDR3 DNA (partial): TGTGCAAGCAGCTTTACTGGGGCTAGTGCAGAAACGCTGTAT. This sequence encodes CASSFTGASAETLY. The whole CDR3 sequence reads CASSFTGASAETLYF. The genes are TRBV16 and TRBJ2-3; 7 bases fit TRBD2. The read ends 1 residue early relative to the CDR3; the germline J gene fills the gap. Germline V gene data show CDR1 as SGHSA and CDR2 as FRNQAP. The CDR3 has 15 amino acids. The V segment lost 3 bases and the J segment 0 bases; nucleotides outside the gene matches: 3.